Listed below are T cell receptor beta chains from one sample, sequenced in a study of cytomegalovirus exposure and HLA in healthy donors. Produced via immunoSEQ multiplex PCR; TCRdb's table is partial and in-frame only. This sample yields some 130,000 clones, of which 81% are seen a single time; about 0.7% belongs to the top ten. The sequencing sample was made of PBMCs. All receptors derive from a man aged 18 to 30 in good health and CMV-seronegative. The CDR3 runs from the conserved cysteine through the conserved F or W. The D gene is left open where the match is weak. The size entry is marked missing in some rows and otherwise reads once, few, many or a size class.

>TRBJ1-1|TRBV5-8|TRBD1|NA
CASSVRTGSTEAFF
TGTGCCAGCAGCGTACGGACAGGAAGCACTGAAGCTTTCTTT
>TRBJ2-7|TRBV27|NA|NA
CASSLRVTSLRGGEQYF
TGTGCCAGCAGTTTACGGGTGACTTCCCTCAGAGGCGGGGAGCAGTACTTC
>TRBJ1-2|TRBV7-3|NA|NA
CASSLTPDWRYGYTF
TGTGCCAGCAGCTTAACCCCAGACTGGAGGTATGGCTACACCTTC
>TRBJ1-2|TRBV12-5|NA|NA
CASGLVPGSPYGYTF
TGTGCTAGTGGTTTGGTACCGGGGTCCCCGTATGGCTACACCTTC
>TRBJ2-7|TRBV5-1|TRBD1|NA
CASSLGGTGGYEQYF
TGCGCCAGCAGCTTGGGTGGGACAGGGGGCTACGAGCAGTACTTC
>TRBJ2-1|TRBV6-4|TRBD2|NA
CASSDSGGVGYNEQFF
TGTGCCAGCAGTGACTCGGGGGGGGTAGGCTACAATGAGCAGTTCTTC
>TRBJ1-1|TRBV7-9|NA|few
CASSPPRDTEAFF
TGTGCCAGCAGCCCCCCCAGGGACACTGAAGCTTTCTTT
>TRBJ1-4|TRBV6-1|NA|NA
CASFQGYAGEKLFF
TGTGCCAGCTTTCAGGGTTATGCTGGTGAAAAACTGTTTTTT
>TRBJ2-1|TRBV7-7|TRBD1|once
CASSRTEGALYNEQFF
TGTGCCAGCAGCCGAACTGAGGGGGCCTTATACAATGAGCAGTTCTTC
>TRBJ1-2|TRBV29-1|NA|NA
CSVDTKEGSGYTF
TGCAGCGTCGATACTAAGGAGGGATCTGGCTACACCTTC
>TRBJ1-4|TRBV19|NA|few
CASSIVDPGREKLFF
TGTGCCAGTAGTATAGTAGACCCGGGGAGAGAAAAACTGTTTTTT
>TRBJ1-1|TRBV27|NA|few
CAIKGPRFTEAFF
TGTGCCATCAAAGGCCCGCGGTTCACTGAAGCTTTCTTT
>TRBJ1-2|TRBV6-5|TRBD1|NA
CASSPRQGPNYGYTF
TGTGCCAGCAGTCCACGACAGGGTCCCAACTATGGCTACACCTTC